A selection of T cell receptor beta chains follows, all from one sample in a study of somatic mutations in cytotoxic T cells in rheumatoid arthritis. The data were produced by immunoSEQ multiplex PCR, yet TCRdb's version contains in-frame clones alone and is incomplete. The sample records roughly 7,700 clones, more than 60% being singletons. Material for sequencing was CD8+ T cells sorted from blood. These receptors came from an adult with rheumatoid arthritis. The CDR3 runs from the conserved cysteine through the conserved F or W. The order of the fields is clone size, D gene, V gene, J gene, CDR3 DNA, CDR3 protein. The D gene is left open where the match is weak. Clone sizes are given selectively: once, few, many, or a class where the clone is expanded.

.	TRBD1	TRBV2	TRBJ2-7	TGTGCCAGCACCCCTTCACCGGGACAGAGCTCCTACGAGCAGTACTTC	CASTPSPGQSSYEQYF
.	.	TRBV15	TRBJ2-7	TGTGCCACCAGCAGAGGACGGGGCTCCTACGAGCAGTACTTC	CATSRGRGSYEQYF
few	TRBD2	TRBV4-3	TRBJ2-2	TGCGCCAGCAGCCAAGAAGGGACTAGCGACACCGGGGAGCTGTTTTTT	CASSQEGTSDTGELFF
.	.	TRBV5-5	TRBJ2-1	TGTGCCAGCCTTCTCGTCAATGAGCAGTTCTTC	CASLLVNEQFF
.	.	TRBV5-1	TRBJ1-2	TGCGCCAGCAGCTTGGGGAGTGGCTACACCTTC	CASSLGSGYTF
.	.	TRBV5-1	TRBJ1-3	TGCGCCAGCAGGACGGACCCCTCGGGCACCATATATTTT	CASRTDPSGTIYF
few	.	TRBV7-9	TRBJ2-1	TGTGCCAGCAGCTTAGTAGCGGCAAACTACAATGAGCAGTTCTTC	CASSLVAANYNEQFF
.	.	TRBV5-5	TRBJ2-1	TGTGCCAGCAGCCCGGGACCGAGCTCCTACAATGAGCAGTTCTTC	CASSPGPSSYNEQFF
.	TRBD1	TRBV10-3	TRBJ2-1	TGTGCCATCAAATACACAGGGGGCCCTATCCAAAATTACAATGAGCAGTTCTTC	CAIKYTGGPIQNYNEQFF
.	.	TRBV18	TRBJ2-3	TGTGCCAGCTGGCAGGACGGCACAGATACGCAGTATTTT	CASWQDGTDTQYF
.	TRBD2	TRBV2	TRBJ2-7	TGTGCCAGCAGTGAACTAGCGGGACCCTACGAGCAGTACTTC	CASSELAGPYEQYF
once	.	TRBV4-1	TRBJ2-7	TGCGCCAGCAGCCAAGACAGCTACGAGCAGTACTTC	CASSQDSYEQYF
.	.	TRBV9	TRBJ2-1	TGTGCCAGCAGCGAGGGGACCGCCCTTTACAATGAGCAGTTCTTC	CASSEGTALYNEQFF
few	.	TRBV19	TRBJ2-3	TGTGCCACCGAGGCAGATACGCAGTATTTT	CATEADTQYF
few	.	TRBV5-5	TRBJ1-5	TGTGCCAGCAGCTTGGGGGGGAGGGACAATCAGCCCCAGCATTTT	CASSLGGRDNQPQHF
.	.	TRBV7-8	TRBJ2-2	TGTGCCAGCAGCTTAGTCGGGGGAACAGGGGACGGGGAGCTGTTTTTT	CASSLVGGTGDGELFF
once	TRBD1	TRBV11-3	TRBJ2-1	TGTGCCAGCAGCTCGGGGACAGGGTTCGACAATGAGCAGTTCTTC	CASSSGTGFDNEQFF
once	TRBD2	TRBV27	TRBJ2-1	TGTGCCAGCGGGACTAGCGCCTACAATGAGCAGTTCTTC	CASGTSAYNEQFF
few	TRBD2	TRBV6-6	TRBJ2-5	TGTGCCAGCAGTTACTCGTCTAGCGGGGGCCCCCAGTACTTC	CASSYSSSGGPQYF
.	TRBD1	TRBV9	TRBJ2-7	TGTGCCAGCAGCGTAGGGGGACAGGGTGCCGAGCAGTACTTC	CASSVGGQGAEQYF